The 26 T cell receptor beta chains below all came from one sample that was sequenced in a study of OX40 agonist ivuxolimab in advanced cancers. Measured with immunoSEQ multiplex PCR; TCRdb has only the in-frame clones, and not every one. The table includes over 45,000 clones, approximately 90% detected once. The specimen was CD4+ or CD8+ T cells sorted from blood, collected in a trial of the OX40 agonist ivuxolimab. Every receptor here comes from an adult with an advanced solid tumor such as melanoma, head and neck, liver or kidney cancer.

This chain links TRBV10-3 with TRBJ2-2; D not resolved. CDR1 ENHRY and CDR2 SYGVKD come from the germline V gene. This CDR3 is 16 amino acids long. Trimming took off 4 bases at V and 0 bases at J, with 12 bases between the two ends. Here the CDR3 reads CAISGWTDTNTGELFF. The CDR3 coding sequence is TGTGCCATCAGTGGTTGGACCGATACGAACACCGGGGAGCTGTTTTTT.

The rearrangement uses TRBV13 and TRBJ1-3; D not certain. The CDR3 contains 16 residues. V dropped 5 bases and J dropped 3 bases, with 17 bases sitting between them. Germline V gene lookup returns CDR1 PRHDT and CDR2 FYEKMQ (reference sequence). In DNA form, the CDR3 reads TGTGCCAGCAGCCCCTCGCCCGCGGGGATTGGAAACACCATATATTTT. This sequence encodes CASSPSPAGIGNTIYF.

On this clone itself: The same CDR3 is also encoded by other DNA sequences in this sample. The chain uses TRBV4-1 and TRBJ2-1; D not resolved. The CDR3 length is 15 residues. Germline V gives CDR1 MGHRA, CDR2 YSYEKL. V was cut by 1 base and J by 6 bases, with 13 bases left in between. The CDR3 DNA reads TGCGCCAGCAGCCAAGCCCTCAGGCCCCCCAATGAGCAGTTCTTC. It yields the protein CASSQALRPPNEQFF.

The chain is built from TRBV4-1 and TRBJ2-3, with a possible D match to TRBD2 (6 bases). Germline V gene lookup returns CDR1 MGHRA and CDR2 YSYEKL. The V end lost 7 bases, the J end lost 8 bases, and 10 bases lay between the germline ends. This CDR3 is 11 amino acids long. The CDR3 bases are TGCGCCAGCACCCAGGGAGGTACGCAGTATTTT. It translates to CASTQGGTQYF.

With regard to this clone: This sample includes further DNA sequences coding for the same CDR3. The chain recombines TRBV19 with TRBJ1-5, with 7 bases aligning to TRBD1. The CDR3 consists of 16 residues. CDR1 LNHDA and CDR2 SQIVND come from the germline V gene (reference sequence). Germline trimming cut 1 base from V and 1 base from J; bases unmatched to any gene: 4. DNA of the CDR3: TGTGCCAGTAGTATAGGTTCCAGGGGGAGCAATCAGCCCCAGCATTTT. Amino acid sequence: CASSIGSRGSNQPQHF.

The chain employs TRBV2 and TRBJ1-2; tentative D call: TRBD1 (6 bases). The CDR3 length is 14 residues. In germline, CDR1 is SNHLY, CDR2 FYNNEI. Trimming cost V 6 bases and J 5 bases, with 16 bases left between them. The DNA for the CDR3 is TGTGCCAGCAGCGGTGCGGGGGCGGTATATGGCTACACCTTC. This translates into CASSGAGAVYGYTF.

By share, this clone ranks as large (0.1 to 1%). The J gene is TRBJ2-7, the V gene TRBV19; D ambiguous. The germline V and J ends were trimmed by 11 bases and 1 base, with 6 bases remaining between them. Germline values: CDR1 LNHDA, CDR2 SQIVND (reference sequence). This CDR3 has 10 amino acids. CDR3 sequence reads: CAVGSYEQYF. In nucleotides, the CDR3 is TGTGCCGTTGGATCCTACGAGCAGTACTTC.

This clone has only one observation. The rearrangement joins TRBV7-2 to TRBJ2-1; tentatively, D is TRBD1 (5 bases). CDR1 is SGHTA and CDR2 is FQGNSA in the germline V gene. Trimming stripped 5 bases from V and 0 bases from J, with 11 bases between. CDR3 length equals 15 residues. CDR3 nucleotides: TGTGCCAGCAGCCTAGGGGTTAGCTCCTACAATGAGCAGTTCTTC. Protein product: CASSLGVSSYNEQFF. The full variable domain, its missing parts supplied by reference TRBV7-2 and TRBJ2-1, is GAGVSQSPSNKVTEKGKDVELRCDPISGHTALYWYRQSLGQGLEFLIYFQGNSAPDKSGLPSDRFSAERTGGSVSTLTIQRTQQEDSAVYLCASSLGVSSYNEQFFGPGTRLTVL.

In the case of this clone: The same CDR3 arises from other DNA sequences in this sample as well. V is TRBV12-2 and J is TRBJ1-2. TRBV12-2 is marked as a pseudogene. This CDR3 contains 15 residues. In DNA, the CDR3 is TGTGCAAGTCGCCCCCGGGATGACAGTCACTATGGCTACACCTTC. Translation gives CASRPRDDSHYGYTF.

The J gene is TRBJ1-1, the V gene TRBV6-1, with 7 positions matching TRBD1. Germline loops: CDR1 MNHNS, CDR2 SASEGT. CDR3 length: 15 amino acids. J was trimmed by 2 bases and V by 2 bases; bases with no gene match: 5. CDR3 sequence reads: CASSESGTVNTEAFF. CDR3 DNA sequence: TGTGCCAGCAGTGAAAGTGGGACAGTTAACACTGAAGCTTTCTTT.

In its sample, this clone was seen once. The chain uses TRBV4-1 and TRBJ1-2, with a possible D match to TRBD1 (5 bases). Germline V lookup: CDR1 MGHRA, CDR2 YSYEKL. The CDR3 is 15 amino acids. The ends were cut back, 3 bases at V and 3 bases at J, with 14 bases in the middle. CDR3 DNA sequence: TGCGCCAGCAGCCATGCTCAGGGAGAGCACTATGGCTACACCTTC. Translation gives CASSHAQGEHYGYTF.

The chain has TRBV4-2 and TRBJ2-5, with 9 bases fitting TRBD2. The end of the DNA fits TRBJ2-7 better, so the J call may be wrong. Germline V gives CDR1 LGHNA, CDR2 YNFKEQ. CDR3 length: 16 residues. Written as DNA, the CDR3 is TGTGCCAGCAGCCACTTAGCGGGAGCCCTTATATACGAGCAGTACTTC. Translated, it gives CASSHLAGALIYEQYF.

To note about this clone: The same CDR3 arises from other DNA sequences in this sample as well. This rearrangement joins TRBV9 to TRBJ1-1, with 9 bases that match TRBD1. Germline V gene data show CDR1 as SGDLS and CDR2 as YYNGEE. Trimming took 2 bases from V and 8 from J; bases not matched to a gene: 1. The CDR3 is made up of 12 amino acids. For the CDR3, the DNA is TGTGCCAGCAGCGTGGGGACAGGGGAAGCTTTCTTT. This gives the protein CASSVGTGEAFF.

The CDR3 DNA reads TGCGCCAGCAGCCAAGTACAGGGTGTTATGCAGCCCCAGCATTTT. It codes for CASSQVQGVMQPQHF. This sequence joins TRBV4-1 and TRBJ1-5; TRBD1 might be the D (6 bases). Trimming took 1 base from V and 7 from J, leaving 14 bases between them. CDR3 length: 15 residues. The germline V gene has CDR1 MGHRA and CDR2 YSYEKL.

This chain uses TRBV19 with TRBJ2-4, with TRBD2 matching 7 bases. From germline, CDR1 is LNHDA and CDR2 SQIVND (reference sequence). This CDR3 spans 16 amino acids. V was clipped by 3 bases and J by 6 bases; unmatched bases: 11. The CDR3 region is CASSMGGWREGNIQYF. The DNA of the CDR3 is TGTGCCAGTAGTATGGGAGGGTGGAGGGAAGGAAACATTCAGTACTTC.

This chain links TRBV7-3 with TRBJ2-1; 9 bases fit TRBD2. Germline-derived CDR1 and CDR2 are SGHTA and FQGTGA. V was clipped by 5 bases and J by 2 bases; unmatched bases: 4. This CDR3 has 15 residues. The CDR3 sequence is CASSPSGTAYNEQFF. CDR3 in DNA: TGTGCCAGCAGCCCTAGCGGGACAGCCTACAATGAGCAGTTCTTC.

The rearrangement links TRBV15 to TRBJ1-4; D may be TRBD1 (5 bases). This CDR3 spans 16 amino acids. V gave up 1 base and J gave up 0 bases, with 9 bases separating them. Germline V gene lookup returns CDR1 LNHNV and CDR2 YYDKDF (reference sequence). CDR3 in amino acids: CATSRARGATNEKLFF. DNA of the CDR3: TGTGCCACCAGCAGAGCCCGGGGGGCAACTAATGAAAAACTGTTTTTT.

The chain is built from TRBV30 and TRBJ2-7; the D call may be TRBD1 or TRBD2 (5 bases each). This CDR3 spans 14 amino acids. V lost 0 bases to trimming and J lost 2 bases, with 11 bases between them. Germline loops: CDR1 GTSNPN, CDR2 SVGIG (reference sequence). The CDR3 loop reads CAWSVGGGAYEQYF. CDR3 nucleotides: TGTGCCTGGAGTGTCGGTGGGGGAGCCTACGAGCAGTACTTC.

This clone was seen only once. The chain employs TRBV7-3 and TRBJ2-1; 7 nucleotides line up with TRBD2. In germline, CDR1 is SGHTA, CDR2 FQGTGA. V shed 5 bases, J shed 0 bases, and the junction held 7 bases outside the gene matches. This CDR3 comprises 16 residues. The CDR3 nucleotides are TGTGCCAGCAGCCCCCTGAGCGGGGACTCCTACAATGAGCAGTTCTTC. As protein: CASSPLSGDSYNEQFF. The full variable domain, completed using reference TRBV7-3 and TRBJ2-1, is GAGVSQTPSNKVTEKGKYVELRCDPISGHTALYWYRQSLGQGPEFLIYFQGTGAADDSGLPNDRFFAVRPEGSVSTLKIQRTERGDSAVYLCASSPLSGDSYNEQFFGPGTRLTVL.

The CDR3 protein is CASWTGARSSSGYTF. As DNA, the CDR3 is TGTGCCAGTTGGACAGGGGCGCGTTCATCGAGTGGCTACACCTTC. The rearrangement joins TRBV19 to TRBJ1-2; 9 positions match TRBD1. Unmatched junction bases numbered 14, after V lost 8 bases and J lost 7 bases. In germline, CDR1 is LNHDA, CDR2 SQIVND (reference sequence). This CDR3 is 15 amino acids long.

The V gene is TRBV5-5, the J gene TRBJ1-5; D not resolved. CDR3 size: 15 residues. Trimming shortened V by 2 bases and J by 2 bases, and 11 bases separated the two germline ends. Germline CDR1 SGHKS, CDR2 YYEKEE (reference sequence). The CDR3 region is CASSLWGSGNQPQHF. The CDR3 region has the DNA TGTGCCAGCAGCTTATGGGGTAGTGGCAATCAGCCCCAGCATTTT.

This chain links TRBV19 with TRBJ2-1; the D is unclear. The V and J ends lost 6 bases and 3 bases respectively, with 12 bases between them. CDR1 and CDR2 (germline): LNHDA, SQIVND (reference sequence). The CDR3 has 14 residues. The DNA of the CDR3 is TGTGCCAGTAGACCTTTTGGGGACTACAATGAGCAGTTCTTC. Translating it yields CASRPFGDYNEQFF. The variable domain in full, completed from reference TRBV19 and TRBJ2-1, reads DGGITQSPKYLFRKEGQNVTLSCEQNLNHDAMYWYRQDPGQGLRLIYYSQIVNDFQKGDIAEGYSVSREKKESFPLTVTSAQKNPTAFYLCASRPFGDYNEQFFGPGTRLTVL.

Concerning this clone itself: A read error may produce the germline difference seen at one junction end. This chain connects TRBV28 to TRBJ2-7; 11 bases match TRBD2. This CDR3 has 13 residues. The V gene's germline CDR1 is MDHEN and CDR2 SYDVKM. The CDR3: CASSLGTSGGNFF. The CDR3 nucleotides read TGTGCCAGCAGTTTAGGGACTAGCGGAGGTAACTTCTTC.

This chain connects TRBV2 to TRBJ2-3; D not resolved. The CDR3 sequence is 12 residues long. The germline V gene encodes CDR1 SNHLY and CDR2 FYNNEI. Trimming pared 7 bases from V and 0 bases from J, leaving 5 bases between. CDR3: CASKVSTDTQYF. The CDR3 coding sequence is TGTGCCAGCAAGGTTAGCACAGATACGCAGTATTTT.

The genes are TRBV29-1 and TRBJ1-5; 10 bases match TRBD1. The germline gives CDR1 SQVTM, CDR2 ANQGSEA. The J segment lost 7 bases and the V segment lost 4 bases, leaving 7 bases of the junction unmatched. The CDR3 has 14 residues. The chain's CDR3 is CSVGDRGGRQPQHF. CDR3 bases: TGCAGCGTTGGGGACAGGGGAGGGAGGCAGCCCCAGCATTTT.

V is TRBV6-6 and J is TRBJ2-3; D is uncertain. Germline assignment: CDR1 MNHNY and CDR2 SVGAGI (reference sequence). Trimming left V 4 bases short and J 11 bases short, with 10 bases between. This CDR3 comprises 11 residues. The CDR3 reads CASSSGREQYF. As DNA, the CDR3 is TGTGCCAGCAGTTCGGGTAGGGAGCAGTATTTT.